This is a list of T cell receptor beta chains from one sample in a study of T-cell memory formation after mild COVID-19. TCRdb re-called the 5' RACE reads through MiXCR, storing one row per CDR3 protein. Of 80,000 to 130,000 distinct CDR3 sequences in the sample, around 10% are singletons; the top ten hold roughly two fifths. The sequencing input was PBMCs or a T cell subset sorted from them (not recorded which). The receptors stem from a man between 18 and 29 years old who had mild COVID-19 (a few samples of this study predate the infection). Cell type and time point are not known. The CDR3 runs from the conserved cysteine through the conserved F or W. D genes are given only for firm matches. Only part of the rows carry a size: once, few, many, or a class if the clone is expanded.

J gene,D gene,clone size,V gene,CDR3 DNA,CDR3 protein
TRBJ2-2,TRBD1,few,TRBV4-3,TGCGCCAGCAGCCAAGAGCCCCCGGGACAGGGGGGCACCGGGGAGCTGTTTTTT,CASSQEPPGQGGTGELFF
TRBJ2-7,.,.,TRBV5-1,TGCGCCAGCAGCTTGAGTGGCCAGGGAAGCTCCTACGAGCAGTACTTC,CASSLSGQGSSYEQYF
TRBJ2-7,.,few,TRBV27,TGTGCCAGCAGTTCCCGGGACGGCTCCTACGAGCAGTACTTC,CASSSRDGSYEQYF
TRBJ2-1,TRBD2,many,TRBV7-8,TGTGCCAGCAGCCCTAGCGGGGGCACTACCTCCTACAATGAGCAGTTCTTC,CASSPSGGTTSYNEQFF
TRBJ2-2,.,few,TRBV7-9,TGTGCCAGCAGCAACGCCGAAACAGGGTATACCGGGGAGCTGTTTTTT,CASSNAETGYTGELFF
TRBJ1-2,TRBD1,few,TRBV27,TGTGCCAGCAGTTTAAGGACAGGGGACGTCTATGGCTACACCTTC,CASSLRTGDVYGYTF
TRBJ2-7,.,few,TRBV6-2/TRBV6-3,TGTGCCAGCGGTGGACGAGTAGAAACCTACGAGCAGTACTTC,CASGGRVETYEQYF
TRBJ1-4,TRBD1,.,TRBV7-8,TGTGCCAGCAGCATTGGGACAGCAGACGCAACTAATGAAAAACTGTTTTTT,CASSIGTADATNEKLFF
TRBJ2-1,TRBD1,.,TRBV6-6,TGTGCCAGCAGTATGACAGGGAACAATGAGCAGTTCTTC,CASSMTGNNEQFF
TRBJ1-4,TRBD1,few,TRBV4-1,TGCGCCAGCAGCCACGTCGGACAGGCCGGTCGGGAAAAACTGTTTTTT,CASSHVGQAGREKLFF
TRBJ2-1,.,few,TRBV9,TGTGCCAGCAGCCCGAATCTAAATGAGCAGTTCTTC,CASSPNLNEQFF
TRBJ1-1,TRBD1,.,TRBV5-6,TGTGCCAGCAGCCCAGGGGGATCTGAAGCTTTCTTT,CASSPGGSEAFF
TRBJ1-1,.,.,TRBV4-1,TGCGCCAGCAGCCAGTCGACAGCGAACACTGAAGCTTTCTTT,CASSQSTANTEAFF
TRBJ2-7,TRBD2,.,TRBV12-3/TRBV12-4,TGTGCCAGCAGTTTTGGACTAGCGGTCTACGAGCAGTACTTC,CASSFGLAVYEQYF
TRBJ2-1,.,.,TRBV7-3,TGTGCCAGCAGCTTAGATAGCGGCAATGAGCAGTTCTTC,CASSLDSGNEQFF
TRBJ2-3,TRBD2,.,TRBV24-1,TGTGCCACCAGTGATTACGGGGGGACGGTAGATACGCAGTATTTT,CATSDYGGTVDTQYF
TRBJ2-7,.,few,TRBV6-2/TRBV6-3,TGTGCCAGCAGCCTAGTCTACGAGCAGTACTTC,CASSLVYEQYF
TRBJ2-5,.,few,TRBV7-9,TGTGCCAGCAGCTTATTAGTAGCGTACCAAGAGACCCAGTACTTC,CASSLLVAYQETQYF
TRBJ2-1,.,.,TRBV7-9,TGTGCCAGCAGCTCTCTGAGAGGGGGTTACAATGAGCAGTTCTTC,CASSSLRGGYNEQFF
TRBJ2-1,.,.,TRBV27,TGTGCCAGCAGTGGTGACCCTAGCTCCTACAATGAGCAGTTCTTC,CASSGDPSSYNEQFF
TRBJ1-5,.,few,TRBV27,TGTGCCAGCAGTTTCGGGTCGCCTAATCAGCCCCAGCATTTT,CASSFGSPNQPQHF
TRBJ2-3,.,few,TRBV4-2,TGTGCCAGCAGCCCGGGACTCCCAAGCACAGATACGCAGTATTTT,CASSPGLPSTDTQYF
TRBJ2-1,.,few,TRBV6-1,TGTGCCAGCAGTGAGGAGGGACCCTACAATGAGCAGTTCTTC,CASSEEGPYNEQFF
TRBJ2-3,.,.,TRBV4-1,TGCGCCAGCAGCCAAGGGGCAGGGCCCCGCACAGATACGCAGTATTTT,CASSQGAGPRTDTQYF
TRBJ1-2,.,.,TRBV4-1,TGCGCCAGCAGCCAAGGTCATCAGGGGTATATTGGCTACACCTTC,CASSQGHQGYIGYTF
TRBJ2-7,.,.,TRBV12-3/TRBV12-4,TGTGCCAGCAGTTCAGGTTTCCGTGGTGGGTACGAGCAGTACTTC,CASSSGFRGGYEQYF
TRBJ1-6,.,.,TRBV4-1,TGCGCCAGCAGCCAAGATGAGGGGACAATGAGCTCCTATAATTCACCCCTCCACTTT,CASSQDEGTMSSYNSPLHF
TRBJ2-1,TRBD1,.,TRBV28,TGTGCCAGCAGCATGGACAGGTACAATGAGCAGTTCTTC,CASSMDRYNEQFF
TRBJ2-3,TRBD2,.,TRBV4-3,TGCGCCAGCAGCCAAGAGCCTAGCGGGGGGGTCGCTAGCACAGATACGCAGTATTTT,CASSQEPSGGVASTDTQYF
TRBJ1-2,.,few,TRBV12-3/TRBV12-4,TGTGCCAGCAGTTTAGCCCCAGGGGACTATGGCTACACCTTC,CASSLAPGDYGYTF
TRBJ2-5,.,.,TRBV7-2,TGTGCCAGCAGCGACCAAGAGACCCAGTACTTC,CASSDQETQYF
TRBJ1-4,TRBD1,few,TRBV12-3/TRBV12-4,TGTGCCAGCCGCCTAACAGGGGGCGGTGAAAAACTGTTTTTT,CASRLTGGGEKLFF
TRBJ1-2,.,few,TRBV15,TGTGCCACCAGCAAGGGGGGGGTTCAAAGCCTTCCCATTAGTGGCTACACCTTC,CATSKGGVQSLPISGYTF
TRBJ2-1,.,few,TRBV6-1,TGTGCCAGCAGTGAAGGTACAGTCGGGCAGTTCTTC,CASSEGTVGQFF
TRBJ2-3,TRBD2,.,TRBV12-3/TRBV12-4,TGTGCCAGCACCCGCAGCGGGGGGGGCACAGATACGCAGTATTTT,CASTRSGGGTDTQYF
TRBJ2-3,.,few,TRBV15,TGTGCCACCAGCACCGGGAGCACAGATACGCAGTATTTT,CATSTGSTDTQYF
TRBJ1-1,.,few,TRBV10-2,TGCGCCAGCAGTGGGCGGGGAAGGGGGAACACTGAAGCTTTCTTT,CASSGRGRGNTEAFF
TRBJ2-3,TRBD2,.,TRBV30,TGTGCCTGGAGTGTAGTCGGGACTAGCGACACAGATACGCAGTATTTT,CAWSVVGTSDTDTQYF
TRBJ2-3,.,few,TRBV27,TGTGCCAGCCACCTACGAGGCCTTAGCACAGATACGCAGTATTTT,CASHLRGLSTDTQYF
TRBJ1-5,TRBD1,few,TRBV4-2,TGTGCCAGCAGCCAAGATGGACAGGGCAATCAGCCCCAGCATTTT,CASSQDGQGNQPQHF
TRBJ1-5,.,.,TRBV5-1,TGCGCCAGCAGCTGGTCAGACAGTCTGAATCAGCCCCAGCATTTT,CASSWSDSLNQPQHF
TRBJ1-2,.,.,TRBV28,TGTGCCAGCCTCCAGGATAACTATGGCTACACCTTC,CASLQDNYGYTF
TRBJ2-1,.,.,TRBV5-1,TGCGCCAGCAGCTTGGTGGGGGGCCTAGGTCGCAATGAGCAGTTCTTC,CASSLVGGLGRNEQFF
TRBJ2-1,.,.,TRBV12-5,TGTGCTAGCAGACCGGGGACCTCCTACAATGAGCAGTTCTTC,CASRPGTSYNEQFF
TRBJ2-1,.,.,TRBV5-6,TGTGCCAGCAGACTACGCACACCGGGGACTTTGGACGGTGAGCAGTTCTTC,CASRLRTPGTLDGEQFF
TRBJ1-1,.,.,TRBV7-2,TGTGCCAGCAGCTTACCCGGCAGGGAAGCTTTCTTT,CASSLPGREAFF
TRBJ2-6,.,many,TRBV6-5,TGTGCCAGCAGTTCCACAGGGAGCTCTGGGGCCAACGTCCTGACTTTC,CASSSTGSSGANVLTF
TRBJ1-6,.,.,TRBV4-2,TGTGCCAGCAGCCACCAAAAGACAAATTCACCCCTCCACTTT,CASSHQKTNSPLHF
TRBJ2-1,.,many,TRBV11-2,TGTGCCAGCAGCTTAATGTCCTGGGGTGAGCAGTTCTTC,CASSLMSWGEQFF
TRBJ2-3,.,many,TRBV5-1,TGCGCCAGCAGCTTGGCCCGTAGCCGTACAGATACGCAGTATTTT,CASSLARSRTDTQYF
TRBJ2-3,TRBD2,few,TRBV27,TGTGCCAGCAGCTTCACTAGCGGGGTTCCGCTGGATACGCAGTATTTT,CASSFTSGVPLDTQYF
TRBJ2-1,.,few,TRBV6-2/TRBV6-3,TGTGCCAGCAGTTACCTTACAGCAAACAATGAGCAGTTCTTC,CASSYLTANNEQFF
TRBJ1-4,TRBD1,.,TRBV7-9,TGTGCCAGCAGCTTAGGAGTACAGGGGAATGAAAAACTGTTTTTT,CASSLGVQGNEKLFF
TRBJ1-5,.,.,TRBV16,TGTGCCAGCAGCCCTCAGGGTTATAGCAATCAGCCCCAGCATTTT,CASSPQGYSNQPQHF
TRBJ2-1,.,few,TRBV27,TGTGCCAGCAGTTTAGGCAGAAACAATGAGCAGTTCTTC,CASSLGRNNEQFF
TRBJ2-7,.,.,TRBV7-6,TGTGCCAGCAGCTTAGGAGGGACTACAGGGAACGAGCAGTACTTC,CASSLGGTTGNEQYF
TRBJ1-1,.,few,TRBV4-3,TGCGCCAGCAGCCAGATTCCTCAGGCGAGCACTGAAGCTTTCTTT,CASSQIPQASTEAFF
TRBJ1-1,.,.,TRBV9,TGTGCCAGCAGCGTCCAGCAGAACACTGAAGCTTTCTTT,CASSVQQNTEAFF
TRBJ2-1,TRBD2,many,TRBV4-2,TGTGCCAGCAGCCAAGATGGGACTAGCGGCTACAATGAGCAGTTCTTC,CASSQDGTSGYNEQFF